This is a list of T cell receptor beta chains from one sample in a study of blood T cell repertoires in COVID-19. Sequenced by immunoSEQ multiplex PCR; TCRdb stores in-frame clones only, minus some. Of 66,000 or so clones in the sample, about 86% were seen once. The sample consisted of peripheral blood. These receptors were collected from a man aged 50-59 years with active COVID-19. The conserved cysteine and the conserved F or W are not part of the CDR3 here. Fields, in order: V gene, CDR3 protein.

TRBV4-2,ASSQRGGYTDTQY
TRBV3-1/TRBV3-2,ASSQPGQGFGYT
TRBV7-2,ASGSTSGTGETQY
TRBV2,ASSPGTEAF
TRBV7-9,ASSLVGGPSTDTQY
TRBV24-1,ATSERNSNQPQH
TRBV9,ASSVGGGRGVAETQY
TRBV6-5,ASSLAARTAIGYT
TRBV5-6,ASSPRVLSGSADTQY
TRBV11-2,ASSFLGLAGYYNEQF
TRBV11-3,ASSMGQGQTQY
TRBV6-5,ASVGGLAGGNEQF
TRBV2,ASSESRGAYGNTIY
TRBV6-2/TRBV6-3,ASSYPRVWGGAEDTQY
TRBV5-5,ASSFGPAYEQY
TRBV5-5,ASSLEGSNQPQH
TRBV5-1,ASSTGGDLYNSPLH
TRBV6-2/TRBV6-3,ASSLNRQGGAHEQF
TRBV7-9,ASSRAGALHNEQF
TRBV6-6,ASSPDYSNQPQH
TRBV3-1/TRBV3-2,ASSRGGQETQY
TRBV23-1,ASTPGQGAERKLF